The rows below give T cell receptor beta chains drawn from one sample of a study of identical twins. One entry per CDR3 protein results from TCRdb running MiXCR on the 5' RACE reads. The sample has 1.5 million to 2 million distinct CDR3 sequences, roughly 35% seen once; the top ten hold about 0.25%. Sequencing was done on a sample of cord blood. These receptors all stem from a newborn girl in good health. Each CDR3 is given with its conserved first and last residue. A D gene is named only where the DNA matches it firmly. Size is omitted from some rows. Given values are once, few, many or a class for expanded clones.

D: -
size: few
V: TRBV20-1
J: TRBJ1-6
CDR3: CSAIRVRNSPLHF
DNA: TGCAGCGCGATCAGGGTGCGAAATTCACCCCTCCACTTT

D: -
size: -
V: TRBV10-3
J: TRBJ2-2
CDR3: CAIIGTGELFF
DNA: TGTGCCATCATTGGGACCGGGGAGCTGTTTTTT

D: -
size: -
V: TRBV5-5
J: TRBJ2-1
CDR3: CASSKDPGNEQFF
DNA: TGTGCCAGCAGCAAAGACCCAGGGAATGAGCAGTTCTTC

D: -
size: -
V: TRBV7-9
J: TRBJ2-5
CDR3: CASSLYWLRESQETQYF
DNA: TGTGCCAGCAGCTTATATTGGCTCAGGGAGTCCCAAGAGACCCAGTACTTC

D: -
size: few
V: TRBV15
J: TRBJ1-2
CDR3: CATSRDLNRNYGYTF
DNA: TGTGCCACCAGCAGAGATTTAAACAGGAATTATGGCTACACCTTC

D: TRBD2
size: -
V: TRBV20-1
J: TRBJ2-1
CDR3: CSASPSGDARETQFF
DNA: TGCAGTGCTAGCCCCAGCGGGGATGCTCGCGAGACCCAGTTCTTC

D: TRBD2
size: -
V: TRBV28
J: TRBJ2-3
CDR3: CASSAPGTTNTDTQYF
DNA: TGTGCCAGCAGTGCTCCCGGGACTACCAACACAGATACGCAGTATTTT

D: TRBD1
size: -
V: TRBV7-2
J: TRBJ2-1
CDR3: CASSREPGQGYNEQFF
DNA: TGTGCCAGCAGCAGAGAACCGGGACAGGGTTACAATGAGCAGTTCTTC

D: -
size: -
V: TRBV6-6
J: TRBJ2-7
CDR3: CASRAGQTTYEQYF
DNA: TGTGCCAGCAGGGCGGGACAGACAACCTACGAGCAGTACTTC

D: TRBD2
size: few
V: TRBV5-1
J: TRBJ2-7
CDR3: CASSLSVAGGYEQYF
DNA: TGCGCCAGCAGCTTGTCGGTAGCGGGAGGTTACGAGCAGTACTTC

D: -
size: -
V: TRBV5-5
J: TRBJ2-4
CDR3: CASSLALTEGNIQYF
DNA: TGTGCCAGCAGCTTGGCGCTGACGGAGGGAAACATTCAGTACTTC

D: TRBD2
size: many
V: TRBV29-1
J: TRBJ2-1
CDR3: CSVLTSGGMGNEQFF
DNA: TGCAGCGTTTTGACTAGCGGGGGGATGGGCAATGAGCAGTTCTTC

D: TRBD1
size: -
V: TRBV28
J: TRBJ2-7
CDR3: CASSAAGTGSEQYF
DNA: TGTGCCAGCAGTGCCGCCGGGACAGGGAGCGAGCAGTACTTC

D: TRBD2
size: -
V: TRBV5-4
J: TRBJ2-3
CDR3: CASSPRQGSGGTDTQYF
DNA: TGTGCCAGCAGCCCGCGACAGGGTAGCGGGGGAACAGATACGCAGTATTTT

D: -
size: many
V: TRBV24-1
J: TRBJ2-3
CDR3: CATSDRDFTDTQYF
DNA: TGTGCCACCAGTGACCGGGACTTCACAGATACGCAGTATTTT

D: -
size: -
V: TRBV4-2
J: TRBJ2-1
CDR3: CASSQGLTDNEQFF
DNA: TGTGCCAGCAGCCAAGGCCTAACAGACAATGAGCAGTTCTTC

D: TRBD1
size: -
V: TRBV11-2
J: TRBJ1-2
CDR3: CASTTKTTGLYGYTF
DNA: TGTGCCAGCACCACCAAAACGACAGGGCTATATGGCTACACCTTC

D: -
size: few
V: TRBV4-2
J: TRBJ2-4
CDR3: CASSQDSARAKNIQYF
DNA: TGTGCCAGCAGCCAAGATTCAGCCCGGGCCAAAAACATTCAGTACTTC

D: TRBD1
size: many
V: TRBV5-1
J: TRBJ2-7
CDR3: CASSLVAGTGYEQYF
DNA: TGTGCCAGCAGTTTAGTAGCCGGGACAGGCTACGAGCAGTACTTC

D: TRBD2
size: many
V: TRBV5-1
J: TRBJ2-1
CDR3: CASSLITSGGSDEQFF
DNA: TGCGCCAGCAGCCTAATTACTAGCGGGGGGTCCGATGAGCAGTTCTTC

D: TRBD1
size: many
V: TRBV20-1
J: TRBJ2-7
CDR3: CSARGTGGDEQYF
DNA: TGCAGTGCTAGAGGGACAGGTGGAGACGAGCAGTACTTC

D: -
size: -
V: TRBV3-1
J: TRBJ1-4
CDR3: CASSQVAGNEKLFF
DNA: TGTGCCAGCAGCCAAGTCGCGGGGAATGAAAAACTGTTTTTT

D: -
size: few
V: TRBV7-9
J: TRBJ2-3
CDR3: CASSPGEGTDTQYF
DNA: TGTGCCAGCAGCCCTGGGGAGGGCACAGATACGCAGTATTTT

D: -
size: -
V: TRBV5-1
J: TRBJ2-7
CDR3: CASRATGYEQYF
DNA: TGCGCCAGCAGAGCGACTGGCTACGAGCAGTACTTC

D: -
size: few
V: TRBV9
J: TRBJ2-5
CDR3: CASSVGDWSQETQYF
DNA: TGTGCCAGCAGCGTAGGGGACTGGTCCCAAGAGACCCAGTACTTC

D: TRBD1
size: -
V: TRBV5-5
J: TRBJ2-1
CDR3: CASSLRWDSLLEQFF
DNA: TGTGCCAGCAGCTTGCGATGGGACAGCCTGCTTGAGCAGTTCTTC

D: -
size: few
V: TRBV6-5
J: TRBJ2-2
CDR3: CASSYSSSHNTGELFF
DNA: TGTGCCAGCAGTTACTCGAGTTCTCATAACACCGGGGAGCTGTTTTTT

D: -
size: many
V: TRBV6-1
J: TRBJ2-3
CDR3: CASSARRATDTQYF
DNA: TGTGCCAGCAGTGCGAGGAGGGCAACAGATACGCAGTATTTT

D: -
size: -
V: TRBV28
J: TRBJ1-6
CDR3: CASSPGISHNSPLHF
DNA: TGTGCCAGCAGCCCGGGGATTTCCCATAATTCACCCCTCCACTTT

D: TRBD2
size: few
V: TRBV7-8
J: TRBJ2-1
CDR3: CASSLTTSGRASSYNEQFF
DNA: TGTGCCAGCAGCTTAACCACTAGCGGGAGGGCGAGCTCCTACAATGAGCAGTTCTTC

D: -
size: few
V: TRBV20-1
J: TRBJ2-3
CDR3: CSAMGRGNTDTQYF
DNA: TGCAGTGCTATGGGGAGGGGGAACACAGATACGCAGTATTTT

D: TRBD2
size: few
V: TRBV24-1
J: TRBJ2-5
CDR3: CATSVGGYQETQYF
DNA: TGTGCCACCAGTGTGGGGGGGTACCAAGAGACCCAGTACTTC

D: TRBD2
size: few
V: TRBV24-1
J: TRBJ2-1
CDR3: CATSVGRAENEQFF
DNA: TGTGCCACCAGTGTCGGGAGGGCCGAGAATGAGCAGTTCTTC

D: -
size: -
V: TRBV28
J: TRBJ1-2
CDR3: CASTPQGQAYGYTF
DNA: TGTGCCAGCACCCCACAGGGTCAGGCCTATGGCTACACCTTC

D: -
size: few
V: TRBV27
J: TRBJ1-1
CDR3: CASSLGGWGTEAFF
DNA: TGTGCCAGCAGTTTGGGTGGGTGGGGCACTGAAGCTTTCTTT

D: TRBD2
size: few
V: TRBV20-1
J: TRBJ2-1
CDR3: CSARLASGPSSYNEQFF
DNA: TGCAGTGCTAGACTCGCTAGCGGACCAAGCTCCTACAATGAGCAGTTCTTC

D: -
size: -
V: TRBV9
J: TRBJ2-7
CDR3: CASSSRWGEQYF
DNA: TGTGCCAGCAGCTCCCGTTGGGGCGAGCAGTACTTC

D: -
size: -
V: TRBV7-2
J: TRBJ2-7
CDR3: CASSLLSTSYEQYF
DNA: TGTGCCAGCAGCTTATTAAGCACATCCTACGAGCAGTACTTC

D: TRBD2
size: few
V: TRBV20-1
J: TRBJ2-3
CDR3: CSASPTRLAASTDTQYF
DNA: TGCAGTGCTAGCCCCACCCGACTAGCGGCTAGCACAGATACGCAGTATTTT

D: -
size: -
V: TRBV18
J: TRBJ2-3
CDR3: CASSPGTLASTDTQYF
DNA: TGTGCCAGCTCACCAGGGACCCTTGCCTCCACAGATACGCAGTATTTT

D: TRBD1
size: -
V: TRBV20-1
J: TRBJ2-3
CDR3: CSAQGQGTDTQYF
DNA: TGCAGTGCCCAGGGACAGGGAACAGATACGCAGTATTTT

D: -
size: -
V: TRBV15
J: TRBJ1-1
CDR3: CATSRDMGSGTEAFF
DNA: TGTGCCACCAGCAGAGATATGGGGAGTGGCACTGAAGCTTTCTTT